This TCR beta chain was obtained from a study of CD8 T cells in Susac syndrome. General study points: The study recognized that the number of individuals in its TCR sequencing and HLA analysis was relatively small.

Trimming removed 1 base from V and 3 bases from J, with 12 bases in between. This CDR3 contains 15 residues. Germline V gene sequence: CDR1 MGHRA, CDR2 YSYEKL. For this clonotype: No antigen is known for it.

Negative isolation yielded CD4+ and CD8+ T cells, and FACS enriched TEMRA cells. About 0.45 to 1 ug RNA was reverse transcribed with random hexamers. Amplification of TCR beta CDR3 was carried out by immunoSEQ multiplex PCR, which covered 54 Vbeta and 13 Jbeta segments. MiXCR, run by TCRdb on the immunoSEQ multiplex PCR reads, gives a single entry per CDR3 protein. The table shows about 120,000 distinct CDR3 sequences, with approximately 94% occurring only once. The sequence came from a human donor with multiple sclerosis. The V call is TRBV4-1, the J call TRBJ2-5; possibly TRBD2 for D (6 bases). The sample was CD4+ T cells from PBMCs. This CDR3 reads CASSQVVADKETQYF. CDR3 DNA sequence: TGCGCCAGCAGCCAAGTCGTAGCGGACAAAGAGACCCAGTACTTC.